The T cell receptor beta chain described here comes from a study of shared clonotypes between healthy human individuals. Clones were read by immunoSEQ multiplex PCR, and TCRdb kept only the in-frame ones, dropping some. In the table there are nearly 500,000 clones, approximately 80% of which are singletons. Germline CDR1 reads WNHNN; CDR2 reads SYGVQD (reference sequence). The length of the CDR3 is 15 residues. V lost 1 base and J lost 3, with 10 bases in between. The sequence was obtained from a woman aged 40 to 50 in good health. Some clones in this sample may be carry-over from other donors' samples. Sequenced input: PBMCs. The V gene is TRBV10-1, the J gene TRBJ2-1; tentative D call: TRBD1 (6 bases). For the CDR3, the DNA is TGCGCCAGCAGTGAGTACGGGACAAACTACAATGAGCAGTTCTTC. This sequence encodes CASSEYGTNYNEQFF.